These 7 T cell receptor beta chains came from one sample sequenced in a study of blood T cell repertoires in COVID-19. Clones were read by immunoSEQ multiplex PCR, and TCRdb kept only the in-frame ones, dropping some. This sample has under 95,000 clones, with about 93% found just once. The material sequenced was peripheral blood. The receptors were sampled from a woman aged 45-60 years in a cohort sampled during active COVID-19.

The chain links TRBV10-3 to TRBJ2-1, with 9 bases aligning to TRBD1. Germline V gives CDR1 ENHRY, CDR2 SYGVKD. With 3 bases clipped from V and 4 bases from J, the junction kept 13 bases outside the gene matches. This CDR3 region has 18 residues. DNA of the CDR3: TGTGCCATCAGTGACTCGGACAGGGGAAGGGTTCGATACAATGAGCAGTTCTTC. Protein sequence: CAISDSDRGRVRYNEQFF.

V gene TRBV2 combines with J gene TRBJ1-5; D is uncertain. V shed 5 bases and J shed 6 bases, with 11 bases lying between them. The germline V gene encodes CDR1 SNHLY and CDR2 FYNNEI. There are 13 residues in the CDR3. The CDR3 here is CASSLGVGQPQHF. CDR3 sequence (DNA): TGTGCCAGCAGTCTGGGAGTGGGTCAGCCCCAGCATTTT.

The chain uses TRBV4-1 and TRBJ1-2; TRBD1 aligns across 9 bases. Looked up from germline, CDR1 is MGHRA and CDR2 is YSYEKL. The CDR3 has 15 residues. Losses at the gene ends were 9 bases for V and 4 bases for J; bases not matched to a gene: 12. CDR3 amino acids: CASRQGDVQGYGYTF. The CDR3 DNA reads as TGCGCCAGTAGACAGGGGGACGTCCAGGGCTATGGCTACACCTTC.

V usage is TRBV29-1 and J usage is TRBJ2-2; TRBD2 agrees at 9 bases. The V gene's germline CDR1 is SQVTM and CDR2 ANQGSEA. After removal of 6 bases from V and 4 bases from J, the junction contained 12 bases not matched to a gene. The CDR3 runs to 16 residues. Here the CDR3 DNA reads TGCAGCGTGCAGGGGCAGCGGGGGGCAAGCACCGGGGAGCTGTTTTTT. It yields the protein CSVQGQRGASTGELFF.

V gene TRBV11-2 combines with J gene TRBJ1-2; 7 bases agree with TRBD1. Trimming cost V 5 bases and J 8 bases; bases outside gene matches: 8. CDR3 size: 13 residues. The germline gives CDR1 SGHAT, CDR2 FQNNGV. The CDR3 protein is CASSPGTAAGYTF. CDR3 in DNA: TGTGCCAGCAGCCCCGGGACAGCGGCGGGCTACACCTTC.

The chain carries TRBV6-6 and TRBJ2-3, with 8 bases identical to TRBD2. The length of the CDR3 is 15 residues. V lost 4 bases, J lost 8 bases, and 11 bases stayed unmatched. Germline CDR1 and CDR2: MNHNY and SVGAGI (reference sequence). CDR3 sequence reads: CASSSARGAGRTQYF. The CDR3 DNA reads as TGTGCCAGCAGTTCTGCGCGGGGGGCCGGTCGTACGCAGTATTTT.

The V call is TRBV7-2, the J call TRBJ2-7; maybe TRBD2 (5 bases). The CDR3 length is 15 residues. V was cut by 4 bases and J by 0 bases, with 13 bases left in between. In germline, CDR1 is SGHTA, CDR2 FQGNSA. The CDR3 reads CASSSGWALSYEQYF. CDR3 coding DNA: TGTGCCAGCAGCTCGGGGTGGGCCCTCTCCTACGAGCAGTACTTC. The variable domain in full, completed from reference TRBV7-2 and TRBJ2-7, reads GAGVSQSPSNKVTEKGKDVELRCDPISGHTALYWYRQSLGQGLEFLIYFQGNSAPDKSGLPSDRFSAERTGGSVSTLTIQRTQQEDSAVYLCASSSGWALSYEQYFGPGTRLTVT.